A single sample is the source of the 11 T cell receptor beta chains below, sequenced in a study of T cell responses to AZD1222 COVID-19 vaccine. The assay was immunoSEQ multiplex PCR, and TCRdb's table has in-frame clones only and misses some. This sample has around 100,000 clones, with 80% to 90% found just once. The sample here was peripheral blood, taken on day 0 of AZD1222 vaccination. The receptors shown here come from an adult in good health.

V is TRBV7-9 and J is TRBJ2-2; 8 nucleotides line up with TRBD1. CDR3 length equals 15 residues. Looked up from germline, CDR1 is SEHNR and CDR2 is FQNEAQ (reference sequence). V gave up 5 bases and J gave up 4 bases; unmatched junction bases: 6. CDR3 sequence: CASSRTGGITGELFF. The CDR3 nucleotides read TGTGCCAGCAGCCGAACAGGGGGTATCACCGGGGAGCTGTTTTTT.

The rearrangement uses TRBV7-9 and TRBJ1-2; D may be TRBD1 (5 bases). Trimming took off 4 bases at V and 0 bases at J, with 12 bases between the two ends. The CDR3 covers 15 residues. Germline loops: CDR1 SEHNR, CDR2 FQNEAQ (reference sequence). The CDR3 DNA sequence: TGTGCCAGCAGCTGGGGGGGATCGTCTAACTATGGCTACACCTTC. Protein product: CASSWGGSSNYGYTF. Using reference TRBV7-9 and TRBJ1-2 for the parts outside the CDR3, the full variable domain is DTGVSQNPRHKITKRGQNVTFRCDPISEHNRLYWYRQTLGQGPEFLTYFQNEAQLEKSRLLSDRFSAERPKGSFSTLEIQRTEQGDSAMYLCASSWGGSSNYGYTFGSGTRLTVV.

The chain couples TRBV7-9 to TRBJ1-5; D remains ambiguous. CDR1 and CDR2 from the germline V gene are SEHNR and FQNEAQ (reference sequence). V lost 5 bases, J lost 5 bases, and 10 bases lay in between. The CDR3 runs to 13 residues. This CDR3 is CASSQESYQPQHF. The CDR3 DNA sequence: TGTGCCAGCAGCCAGGAGAGTTATCAGCCCCAGCATTTT.

The genes are TRBV28 and TRBJ2-1; the D gene is possibly TRBD1 (5 bases). V lost 3 bases and J 4 bases, leaving 13 bases between the germline ends. This CDR3 is built from 15 residues. In germline, CDR1 is MDHEN, CDR2 SYDVKM. The CDR3 protein is CASSFQGVRYNEQFF. The CDR3 DNA follows: TGTGCCAGCAGTTTCCAGGGTGTACGGTACAATGAGCAGTTCTTC.

This clone was counted between two and nine times. V is TRBV7-2 and J is TRBJ1-5; a weak D match, TRBD1 (6 bases). The CDR3 extends over 13 amino acids. Germline V lookup: CDR1 SGHTA, CDR2 FQGNSA. The V gene lost 1 base and the J gene lost 8 bases, with 9 bases spanning the gap. The CDR3 loop is CASSLGQVEPQHF. The CDR3 DNA reads as TGTGCCAGCAGCTTAGGACAGGTCGAGCCCCAGCATTTT.

The chain links TRBV9 to TRBJ1-2; 8 bases map to TRBD1. The CDR3 sequence is 11 residues long. Germline values: CDR1 SGDLS, CDR2 YYNGEE. Trimming removed 7 bases from V and 14 bases from J; junction bases left unmatched: 10. CDR3 loop: CASGRQGPLTF. CDR3 DNA: TGTGCCAGCGGGCGACAGGGGCCCTTGACCTTC.

The chain recombines TRBV28 with TRBJ2-7; 7 nucleotides align to TRBD2. Germline V gene data show CDR1 as MDHEN and CDR2 as SYDVKM. The CDR3 is made up of 13 amino acids. With 5 bases clipped from V and 6 bases from J, the junction kept 7 bases outside the gene matches. The CDR3 sequence: CASSPRTSLEQYF. Here the CDR3 DNA reads TGTGCCAGCAGTCCTCGGACTAGTCTCGAGCAGTACTTC.

This chain joins TRBV7-9 and TRBJ2-1, with TRBD1 matching 7 bases. Germline trimming cut 5 bases from V and 7 bases from J; bases unmatched to any gene: 5. Germline assignment: CDR1 SEHNR and CDR2 FQNEAQ (reference sequence). The CDR3 has 13 residues. This CDR3 is CASSPSGGNEQFF. In DNA, the CDR3 is TGTGCCAGCAGCCCTTCAGGGGGAAATGAGCAGTTCTTC.

CDR3: CASSTSGADTQYF. The CDR3 nucleotides are TGTGCCAGCAGCACATCTGGGGCAGATACGCAGTATTTT. V gene TRBV7-3 combines with J gene TRBJ2-3; no definite D call. V lost 5 bases and J lost 4, with 10 bases in between. This CDR3 contains 13 residues. Germline V lookup: CDR1 SGHTA, CDR2 FQGTGA. Drawing the rest from reference TRBV7-3 and TRBJ2-3, the complete variable domain is GAGVSQTPSNKVTEKGKYVELRCDPISGHTALYWYRQSLGQGPEFLIYFQGTGAADDSGLPNDRFFAVRPEGSVSTLKIQRTERGDSAVYLCASSTSGADTQYFGPGTRLTVL.

The chain links TRBV11-3 to TRBJ2-6; D is possibly TRBD1 (5 bases). V was pared by 1 base and J by 1 base, with 5 bases between. The germline V gene has CDR1 SGHNT and CDR2 YENEEA. The CDR3 runs to 15 residues. CDR3: CASSLGQSGANVLTF. CDR3 nucleotide sequence: TGTGCCAGCAGCTTAGGACAGTCTGGGGCCAACGTCCTGACTTTC. Looking up the rest from reference TRBV11-3 and TRBJ2-6 gives the full variable domain: EAGVVQSPRYKIIEKKQPVAFWCNPISGHNTLYWYLQNLGQGPELLIRYENEEAVDDSQLPKDRFSAERLKGVDSTLKIQPAELGDSAVYLCASSLGQSGANVLTFGAGSRLTVL.

The V call is TRBV6-5, the J call TRBJ2-6; D is unresolved. Germline V CDR1 and CDR2: MNHEY, SVGAGI. V was pared by 0 bases and J by 4 bases, with 10 bases between. This CDR3 spans 16 amino acids. CDR3 DNA: TGTGCCAGCAGTTACTCGATAGGAACCGGGGCCAACGTCCTGACTTTC. It encodes CASSYSIGTGANVLTF.